The clone carrying this T cell receptor beta chain was seen repeatedly, ten times or more. Its antigen is still unknown. The record originates from a study of T-cell memory formation after mild COVID-19. Study details: Largely donor-specific TCR clusters were found.

This CDR3 spans 12 amino acids. CDR1 is SEHNR, CDR2 FQNEAQ, per germline (reference sequence). Trimming pared 6 bases from V and 0 bases from J, leaving 4 bases between. Overall study findings and caveats: Day 15 to 85 contracting clones showed balanced CD4/CD8; later expanders leaned CD4+.

TCRdb passed the 5' RACE reads through MiXCR, listing each CDR3 protein once. In the table there are about 620,000 distinct CDR3 sequences, 18% of which are singletons. The sequence was collected from an adult woman who had mild COVID-19 (a few samples of this study predate the infection). Cell type and time point are not known. The chain has TRBV7-9 and TRBJ2-3; no clear D. Sequenced material: PBMCs or a T cell subset sorted from them (not recorded which). The CDR3 is CASRPSTDTQYF. The CDR3 nucleotides are TGTGCCAGCAGGCCTAGCACAGATACGCAGTATTTT.